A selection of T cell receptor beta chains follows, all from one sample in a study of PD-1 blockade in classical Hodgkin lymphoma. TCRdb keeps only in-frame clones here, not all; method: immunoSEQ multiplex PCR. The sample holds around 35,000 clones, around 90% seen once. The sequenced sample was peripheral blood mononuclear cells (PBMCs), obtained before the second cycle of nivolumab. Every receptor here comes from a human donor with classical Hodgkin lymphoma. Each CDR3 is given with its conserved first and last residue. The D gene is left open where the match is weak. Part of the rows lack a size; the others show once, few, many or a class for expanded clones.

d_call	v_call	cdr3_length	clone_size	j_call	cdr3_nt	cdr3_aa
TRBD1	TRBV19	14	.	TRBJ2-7	TGTGCCAGTAGTATCGTAACAGGGGTAGCCGAGCAGTACTTC	CASSIVTGVAEQYF
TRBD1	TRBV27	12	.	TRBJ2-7	TGTGCCAGCGGGACAGGGGGCTACGAGCAGTACTTC	CASGTGGYEQYF
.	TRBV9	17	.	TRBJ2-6	TGTGCCAGCAGCGTAGAATCTTGGGGACCTGGGGCCAACGTCCTGACTTTC	CASSVESWGPGANVLTF
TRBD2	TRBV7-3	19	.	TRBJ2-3	TGTGCCAGCAGCTTCCTAAGGACTAGCGGGAGAGACGGCACAGATACGCAGTATTTT	CASSFLRTSGRDGTDTQYF
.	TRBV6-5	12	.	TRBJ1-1	TGTGCCAGCAGTAAGCTACAGGCAGAAGCTTTCTTT	CASSKLQAEAFF
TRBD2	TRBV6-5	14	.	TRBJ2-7	TGTGCCAGCAGGACTAGCGGGAGGGACAACGAGCAGTACTTC	CASRTSGRDNEQYF
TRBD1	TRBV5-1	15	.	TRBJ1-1	TGCGCCAGCTCCGACAGGGGGCGTTTGTTTACTGAAGCTTTCTTT	CASSDRGRLFTEAFF
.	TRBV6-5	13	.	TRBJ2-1	TGTGCCAGCAGTTACAGGCCTAGCAATGAGCAGTTCTTC	CASSYRPSNEQFF
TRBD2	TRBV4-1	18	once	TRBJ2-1	TGCGCCAGCAGCCAAGGATCAGTCGCGGGAGTGGCTAGTGGTGAGCAGTTCTTC	CASSQGSVAGVASGEQFF
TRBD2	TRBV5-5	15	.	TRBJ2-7	TGTGCCAGCAGCTGGGGACTAGCGGTGACCTACGAGCAGTACTTC	CASSWGLAVTYEQYF
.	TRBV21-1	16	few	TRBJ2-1	TGTGCCCGCCGTTCCCCTCGGGACAGCTTGTACAATGAGCAGTTCTTC	CARRSPRDSLYNEQFF
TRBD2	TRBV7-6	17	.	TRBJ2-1	TGTGCCAGCAGCTTAGCCCTGGGCGGGAGGCCGACCAATGAGCAGTTCTTC	CASSLALGGRPTNEQFF
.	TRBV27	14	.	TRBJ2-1	TGTGCCAGCAGTTTGGGACCGTCCTACAATGAGCAGTTCTTC	CASSLGPSYNEQFF
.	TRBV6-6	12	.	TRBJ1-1	TGTGCCAGCACTCGCGGGAACACTGAAGCTTTCTTT	CASTRGNTEAFF
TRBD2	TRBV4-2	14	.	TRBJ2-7	TGTGCCAGCAGCAGACTAGCGGGTACCTACGAGCAGTACTTC	CASSRLAGTYEQYF